The present entry profiles one T cell receptor (beta chain) with its context. Its target is unknown. Template switching added a universal primer site; cDNA carried unique molecular identifiers. TCRdb ran MiXCR on the 5' RACE reads and lists one entry per CDR3 protein. Here the sample spans approximately 490,000 distinct CDR3 sequences, approximately 20% being singletons. The data were taken from a study of identical twins. Study-wide findings and caveats: Reduced insertions were recorded for abundant cord blood beta clonotypes, with no such pattern in memory repertoires.

V gave up 5 bases and J gave up 8 bases, with 17 bases separating them. In germline, CDR1 is SGHRS, CDR2 YFSETQ. This CDR3 contains 14 residues. Separately, the same data were catalogued under a study of yellow fever vaccine responses in identical twins. That study reports: In identical twins, vaccine T cell responses appeared partly shared and partly individual.

The sequence came from a woman aged 18 to 35 in good health. Sequencing was performed on CD4+ T cells sorted from blood. The chain recombines TRBV5-1 with TRBJ2-1; TRBD2 might be the D (5 bases). DNA for the CDR3: TGCGCCAGCAGTGGACTCCTGGTCGGGGATGAGCAGTTCTTC. Translation: CASSGLLVGDEQFF.